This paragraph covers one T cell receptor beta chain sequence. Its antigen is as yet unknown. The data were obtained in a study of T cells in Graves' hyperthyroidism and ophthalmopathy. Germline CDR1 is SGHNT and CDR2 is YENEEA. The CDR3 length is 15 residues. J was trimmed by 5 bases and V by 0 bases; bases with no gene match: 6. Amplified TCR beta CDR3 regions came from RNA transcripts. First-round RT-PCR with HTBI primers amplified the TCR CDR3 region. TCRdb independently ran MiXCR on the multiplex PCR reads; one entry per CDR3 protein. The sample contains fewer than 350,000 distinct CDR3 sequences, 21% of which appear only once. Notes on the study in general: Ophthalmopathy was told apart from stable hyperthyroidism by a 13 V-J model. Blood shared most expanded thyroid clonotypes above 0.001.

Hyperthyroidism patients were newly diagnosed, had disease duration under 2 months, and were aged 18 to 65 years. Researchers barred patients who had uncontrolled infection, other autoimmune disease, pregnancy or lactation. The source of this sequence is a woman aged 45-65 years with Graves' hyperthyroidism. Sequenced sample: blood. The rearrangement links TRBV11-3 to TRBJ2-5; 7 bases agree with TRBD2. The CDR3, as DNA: TGTGCCAGCAGCTTAGAATCTCGGGGAGGGGAGACCCAGTACTTC. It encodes CASSLESRGGETQYF. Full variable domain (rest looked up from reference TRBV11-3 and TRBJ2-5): EAGVVQSPRYKIIEKKQPVAFWCNPISGHNTLYWYLQNLGQGPELLIRYENEEAVDDSQLPKDRFSAERLKGVDSTLKIQPAELGDSAVYLCASSLESRGGETQYFGPGTRLLVL.